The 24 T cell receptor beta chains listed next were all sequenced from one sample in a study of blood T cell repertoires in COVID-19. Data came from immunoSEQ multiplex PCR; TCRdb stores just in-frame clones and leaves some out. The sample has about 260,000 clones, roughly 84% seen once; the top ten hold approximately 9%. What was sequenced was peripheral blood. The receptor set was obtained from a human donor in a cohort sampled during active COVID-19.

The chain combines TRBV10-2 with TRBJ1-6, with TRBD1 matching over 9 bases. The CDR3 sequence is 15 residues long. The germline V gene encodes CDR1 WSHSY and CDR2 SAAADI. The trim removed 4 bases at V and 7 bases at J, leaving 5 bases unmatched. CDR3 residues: CASSVLGTGNSPLHF. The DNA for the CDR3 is TGCGCCAGCAGTGTTCTCGGGACAGGGAATTCACCCCTCCACTTT.

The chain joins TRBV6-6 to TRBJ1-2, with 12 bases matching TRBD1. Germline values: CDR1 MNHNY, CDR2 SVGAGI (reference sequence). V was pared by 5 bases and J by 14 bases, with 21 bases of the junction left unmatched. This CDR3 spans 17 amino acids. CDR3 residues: CASSRAGTGGRGIPGTF. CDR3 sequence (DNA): TGTGCCAGCAGTCGAGCCGGGACAGGGGGCAGAGGAATCCCCGGGACCTTC.

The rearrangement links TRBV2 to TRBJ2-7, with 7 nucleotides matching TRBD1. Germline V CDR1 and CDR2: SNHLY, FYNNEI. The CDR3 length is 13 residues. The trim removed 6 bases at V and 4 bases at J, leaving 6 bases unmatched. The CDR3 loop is CASRWTGFYEQYF. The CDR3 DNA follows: TGTGCCAGCAGGTGGACAGGTTTTTACGAGCAGTACTTC. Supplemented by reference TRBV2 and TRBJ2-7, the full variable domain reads EPEVTQTPSHQVTQMGQEVILRCVPISNHLYFYWYRQILGQKVEFLVSFYNNEISEKSEIFDDQFSVERPDGSNFTLKIRSTKLEDSAMYFCASRWTGFYEQYFGPGTRLTVT.

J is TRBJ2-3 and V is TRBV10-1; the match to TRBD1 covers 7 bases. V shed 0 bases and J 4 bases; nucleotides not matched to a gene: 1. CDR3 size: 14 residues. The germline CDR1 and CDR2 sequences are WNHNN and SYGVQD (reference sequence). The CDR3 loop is CASSESQGADTQYF. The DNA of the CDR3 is TGCGCCAGCAGTGAGTCCCAGGGGGCAGATACGCAGTATTTT.

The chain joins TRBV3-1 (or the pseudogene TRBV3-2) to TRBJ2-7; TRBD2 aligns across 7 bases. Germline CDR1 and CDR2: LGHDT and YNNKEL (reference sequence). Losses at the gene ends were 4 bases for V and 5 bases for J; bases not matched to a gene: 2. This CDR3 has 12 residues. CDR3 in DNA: TGTGCCAGCAGCCGGGGAGGGGACGAGCAGTACTTC. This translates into CASSRGGDEQYF.

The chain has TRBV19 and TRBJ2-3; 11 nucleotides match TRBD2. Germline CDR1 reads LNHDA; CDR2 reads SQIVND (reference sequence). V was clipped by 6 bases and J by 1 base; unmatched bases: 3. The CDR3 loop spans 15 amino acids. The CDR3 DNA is TGTGCCAGTAGGATGACTAGCGGGGGCACAGATACGCAGTATTTT. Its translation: CASRMTSGGTDTQYF.

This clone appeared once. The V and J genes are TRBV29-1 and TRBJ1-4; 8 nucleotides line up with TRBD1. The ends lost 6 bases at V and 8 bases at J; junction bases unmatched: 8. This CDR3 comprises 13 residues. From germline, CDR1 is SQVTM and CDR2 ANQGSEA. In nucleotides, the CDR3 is TGCAGCGTGCATAGACAGGGGACGGAAAAACTGTTTTTT. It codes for CSVHRQGTEKLFF.

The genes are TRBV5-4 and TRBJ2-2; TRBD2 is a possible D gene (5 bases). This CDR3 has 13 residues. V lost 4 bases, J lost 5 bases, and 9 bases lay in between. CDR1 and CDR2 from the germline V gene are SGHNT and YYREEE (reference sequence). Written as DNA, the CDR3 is TGTGCCAGCAGCCGGGATCCAACCGGGGAGCTGTTTTTT. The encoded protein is CASSRDPTGELFF. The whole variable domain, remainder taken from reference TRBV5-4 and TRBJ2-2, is ETGVTQSPTHLIKTRGQQVTLRCSSQSGHNTVSWYQQALGQGPQFIFQYYREEENGRGNFPPRFSGLQFPNYSSELNVNALELDDSALYLCASSRDPTGELFFGEGSRLTVL.

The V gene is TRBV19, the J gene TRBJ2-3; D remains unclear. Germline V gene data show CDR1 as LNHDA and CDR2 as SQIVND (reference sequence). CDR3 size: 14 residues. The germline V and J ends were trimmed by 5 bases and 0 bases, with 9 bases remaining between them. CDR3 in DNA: TGTGCCAGTAGTTTGACTCCTAGCACAGATACGCAGTATTTT. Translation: CASSLTPSTDTQYF.

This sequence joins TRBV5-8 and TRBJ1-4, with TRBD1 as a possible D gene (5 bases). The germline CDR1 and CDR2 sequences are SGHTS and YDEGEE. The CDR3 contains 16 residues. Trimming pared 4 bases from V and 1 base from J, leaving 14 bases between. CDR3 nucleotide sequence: TGTGCCAGCAGCCAGTCAGCGGGGGGAACTAATGAAAAACTGTTTTTT. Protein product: CASSQSAGGTNEKLFF.

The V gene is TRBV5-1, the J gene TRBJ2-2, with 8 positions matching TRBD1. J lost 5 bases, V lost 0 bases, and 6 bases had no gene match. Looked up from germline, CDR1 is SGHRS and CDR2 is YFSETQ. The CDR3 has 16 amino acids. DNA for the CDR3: TGCGCCAGCAGCTTGGCCCTGCACAGGGGGACCGGGGAGCTGTTTTTT. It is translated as CASSLALHRGTGELFF.

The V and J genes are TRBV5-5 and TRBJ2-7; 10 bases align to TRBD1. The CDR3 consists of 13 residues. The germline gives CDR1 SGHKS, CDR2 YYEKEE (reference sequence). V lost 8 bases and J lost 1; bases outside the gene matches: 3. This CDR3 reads CASTGQGSYEQYF. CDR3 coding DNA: TGTGCCAGTACGGGACAGGGGTCCTACGAGCAGTACTTC.

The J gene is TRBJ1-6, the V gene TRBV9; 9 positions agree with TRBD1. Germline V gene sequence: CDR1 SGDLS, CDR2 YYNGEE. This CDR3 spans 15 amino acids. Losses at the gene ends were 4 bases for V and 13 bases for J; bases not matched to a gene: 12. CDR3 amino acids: CASSPDRGGIVPLHF. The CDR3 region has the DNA TGTGCCAGCAGCCCGGACAGGGGCGGAATAGTCCCCCTCCACTTT.

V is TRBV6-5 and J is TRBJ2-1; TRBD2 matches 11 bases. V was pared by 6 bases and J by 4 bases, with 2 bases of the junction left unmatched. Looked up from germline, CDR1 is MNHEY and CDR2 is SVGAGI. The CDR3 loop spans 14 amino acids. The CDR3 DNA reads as TGTGCCAGCAGGGGGACTAGCGGTTACAATGAGCAGTTCTTC. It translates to CASRGTSGYNEQFF.

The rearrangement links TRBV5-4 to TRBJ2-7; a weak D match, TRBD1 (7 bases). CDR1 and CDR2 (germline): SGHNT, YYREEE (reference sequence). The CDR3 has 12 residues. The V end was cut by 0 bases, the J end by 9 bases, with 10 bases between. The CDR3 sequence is CASSLGQGGQYF. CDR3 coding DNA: TGTGCCAGCAGCTTGGGCCAGGGGGGGCAGTACTTC.

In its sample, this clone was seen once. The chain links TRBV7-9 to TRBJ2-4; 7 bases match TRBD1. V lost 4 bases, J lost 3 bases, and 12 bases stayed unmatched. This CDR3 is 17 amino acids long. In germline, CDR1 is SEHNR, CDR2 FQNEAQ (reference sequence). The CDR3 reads CASSSWDSREVKNIQYF. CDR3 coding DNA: TGTGCCAGCAGCTCTTGGGACAGCCGAGAGGTCAAAAACATTCAGTACTTC.

The CDR3 region is CATSEGGYEQYF. CDR3 bases: TGTGCCACCAGCGAGGGGGGGTACGAGCAGTACTTC. The chain uses TRBV15 and TRBJ2-7; D possibly corresponds to TRBD2 (7 bases). The V gene lost 5 bases and the J gene lost 4 bases, with 9 bases spanning the gap. The CDR3 runs 12 residues. Germline V gene sequence: CDR1 LNHNV, CDR2 YYDKDF (reference sequence).

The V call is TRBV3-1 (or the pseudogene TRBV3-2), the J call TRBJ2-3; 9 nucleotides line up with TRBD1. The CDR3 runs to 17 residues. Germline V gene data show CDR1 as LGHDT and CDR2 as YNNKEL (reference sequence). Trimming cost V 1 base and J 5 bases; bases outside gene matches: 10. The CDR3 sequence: CASSQVAGTGYGDTQYF. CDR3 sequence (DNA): TGTGCCAGCAGCCAAGTCGCCGGGACAGGGTATGGAGATACGCAGTATTTT.

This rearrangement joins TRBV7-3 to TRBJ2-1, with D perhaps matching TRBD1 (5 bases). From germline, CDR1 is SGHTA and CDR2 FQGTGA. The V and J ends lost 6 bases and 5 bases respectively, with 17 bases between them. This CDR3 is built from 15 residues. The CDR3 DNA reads TGTGCCAGCAGACGCAGGGAAAAGGTTAACAATGAGCAGTTCTTC. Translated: CASRRREKVNNEQFF.

DNA of the CDR3: TGTGCCAGTAGTGCCATAAGGACTAGCGGAAAAGAGACCCAGTACTTC. As protein: CASSAIRTSGKETQYF. The genes are TRBV19 and TRBJ2-5, with TRBD2 identical over 10 bases. In germline, CDR1 is LNHDA, CDR2 SQIVND (reference sequence). The CDR3 loop spans 16 amino acids. Losses at the gene ends were 5 bases for V and 3 bases for J; bases not matched to a gene: 9.

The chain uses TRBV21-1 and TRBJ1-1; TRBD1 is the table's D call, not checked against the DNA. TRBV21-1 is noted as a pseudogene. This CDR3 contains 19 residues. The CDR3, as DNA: TGTGCCAGCAGCAAAGGCGAGAACGCGGAAACAGGGGGGAACACTGAAGCTTTCTTT. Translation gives CASSKGENAETGGNTEAFF.

The chain's CDR3 is CASSYTVGVNEQYF. The CDR3 coding sequence is TGTGCCAGCAGCTATACCGTGGGAGTAAACGAGCAGTACTTC. This sequence joins TRBV27 and TRBJ2-7, with a tentative D call TRBD2 (5 bases). The CDR3 covers 14 residues. V dropped 6 bases and J dropped 5 bases, with 17 bases sitting between them. Germline V gene lookup returns CDR1 MNHEY and CDR2 SMNVEV (reference sequence).

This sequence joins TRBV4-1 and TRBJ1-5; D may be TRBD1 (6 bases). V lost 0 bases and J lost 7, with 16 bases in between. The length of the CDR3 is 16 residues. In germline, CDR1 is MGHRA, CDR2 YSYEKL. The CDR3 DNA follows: TGCGCCAGCAGCCAAGATTCGGGGGGGGCAGGACAGCCCCAGCATTTT. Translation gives CASSQDSGGAGQPQHF.

The CDR3 spells CASSQPTSGRNEQFF. DNA of the CDR3: TGTGCCAGCAGCCAGCCGACTAGCGGGAGGAATGAGCAGTTCTTC. This chain connects TRBV3-1 (or the pseudogene TRBV3-2) to TRBJ2-1, with 13 nucleotides matching TRBD2. Trimming cost V 3 bases and J 7 bases; bases outside gene matches: 3. The CDR3 is made up of 15 amino acids. Per the germline V gene, CDR1 is LGHDT and CDR2 is YNNKEL (reference sequence).